This is a list of T cell receptor beta chains from one sample in a study of blood T cell repertoires in COVID-19. Profiled with immunoSEQ multiplex PCR; TCRdb holds only in-frame clones, not every one. This table holds 150,000 to 200,000 clones, approximately 90% found once. The material sequenced was peripheral blood. These receptors all come from a man aged 18 to 29 who had recovered from COVID-19. CDR3s include the opening cysteine and the closing phenylalanine or tryptophan. A D gene is named only where the DNA matches it firmly. Size tells how often a clone was seen (once, few, many) or the class of an expanded clone, and some rows leave it out.

CSVTPTSGIMGEQYF	TGCAGCGTTACCCCTACTAGCGGAATTATGGGGGAGCAGTACTTC	TRBD2	TRBV29-1	TRBJ2-7	.
CASTPRGITGELFF	TGTGCCAGCACCCCGCGCGGAATAACCGGGGAGCTGTTTTTT	.	TRBV3-1/TRBV3-2	TRBJ2-2	.
CASSRPGQGAGTEAFF	TGCGCCAGCAGCCGACCGGGACAGGGGGCGGGAACTGAAGCTTTCTTT	TRBD1	TRBV4-1	TRBJ1-1	.
CASSYGTNNPYEQYF	TGTGCCAGCAGTTACGGGACTAATAATCCCTACGAGCAGTACTTC	TRBD2	TRBV6-5	TRBJ2-7	.
CASGQAAGGEQYF	TGTGCCAGCGGGCAGGCCGCCGGGGGAGAGCAGTACTTC	.	TRBV7-8	TRBJ2-7	.
CASSAREGGASSYNEQFF	TGTGCCAGCAGCGCGAGAGAGGGAGGAGCGAGCTCCTACAATGAGCAGTTCTTC	.	TRBV9	TRBJ2-1	.
CASGIQQGTGELFF	TGTGCCAGCGGAATCCAACAGGGCACCGGGGAGCTGTTTTTT	.	TRBV27	TRBJ2-2	.
CASSQDPVEQYF	TGTGCCAGCAGCCAAGACCCCGTCGAGCAGTACTTC	.	TRBV3-1/TRBV3-2	TRBJ2-7	.
CASSTRTSGRYEQYF	TGTGCCAGCAGTACCCGGACTAGCGGGAGATACGAGCAGTACTTC	TRBD2	TRBV28	TRBJ2-7	few
CASSESQVAVYGYTF	TGTGCCAGCAGTGAATCACAGGTGGCGGTCTATGGCTACACCTTC	.	TRBV25-1	TRBJ1-2	.
CASSQTGGDTEAFF	TGTGCCAGCAGCCAGACAGGGGGAGACACTGAAGCTTTCTTT	TRBD1	TRBV4-2	TRBJ1-1	.
CASSPGDYGYTF	TGTGCCAGCAGCCCGGGGGACTATGGCTACACCTTC	.	TRBV9	TRBJ1-2	.
CASTDRHMAGYTF	TGTGCCAGCACCGACAGGCATATGGCTGGCTACACCTTC	.	TRBV6-5	TRBJ1-2	.
CASSLRPPSGANVLTF	TGTGCCAGCAGCTTAAGGCCGCCTTCTGGGGCCAACGTCCTGACTTTC	.	TRBV7-3	TRBJ2-6	.